This T cell receptor beta chain was captured in a study of cytotoxic CD8 clonotypes in ibrutinib-treated CLL. Study conclusions and caveats: Clonotypes that were public were uncommon, and they contracted or stayed stable on treatment.

This table comes from immunoSEQ multiplex PCR, and its TCRdb copy is limited to in-frame clones, with some not included. The table includes nearly 100,000 clones, around 80% detected once. Notes on this clone: Its antigen is not identified.

The CDR3 runs to 13 residues. From germline, CDR1 is SGHTA and CDR2 FQGNSA. V dropped 1 base and J dropped 6 bases, with 6 bases sitting between them. The receptor's source is a human donor with chronic lymphocytic leukemia. Here the sequenced sample was PBMCs, taken after 12 months of ibrutinib treatment. The chain recombines TRBV7-2 with TRBJ2-2, with D unclear. The chain's CDR3 is CASSLGPSGELFF. The CDR3 region has the DNA TGTGCCAGCAGCTTAGGTCCGTCCGGGGAGCTGTTTTTT. Full variable domain (outside the CDR3, taken from reference TRBV7-2 and TRBJ2-2): GAGVSQSPSNKVTEKGKDVELRCDPISGHTALYWYRQSLGQGLEFLIYFQGNSAPDKSGLPSDRFSAERTGGSVSTLTIQRTQQEDSAVYLCASSLGPSGELFFGEGSRLTVL.